Following are 21 T cell receptor beta chains from one sample sequenced in a study of response to subunit inactivated influenza vaccine. TCRdb ran MiXCR on the RT-PCR reads and lists one entry per CDR3 protein. The table has roughly 500,000 distinct CDR3 sequences, approximately 15% seen once. The source was CD4+ T cells sorted from PBMCs, collected 23 to 25 months after vaccination. These receptors were collected from a man aged 45 to 70 who received an inactivated influenza vaccine.

This clonotype was detected only a few times. J is TRBJ1-1 and V is TRBV29-1; D not resolved. The V end was cut by 6 bases, the J end by 2 bases, with 7 bases between. The CDR3 length is 11 residues. Germline CDR1 is SQVTM and CDR2 is ANQGSEA. The CDR3 region has the DNA TGCAGCGTCCGGCCAAACACTGAAGCTTTCTTT. Amino acids: CSVRPNTEAFF.

This clonotype was counted between two and nine times. The junction and the germline gene differ at one end; a read error may be behind it. CDR3 nucleotide sequence: TGTGCCAGCAGAGAAGCAGAGGGACAGTTCTACGAGCAGTACTTC. This gives the protein CASREAEGQFYEQYF. The gene calls are TRBV2 and TRBJ2-7, with TRBD1 identical over 7 bases. Germline V gene sequence: CDR1 SNHLY, CDR2 FYNNEI. The CDR3 is made up of 15 amino acids. The full variable domain, in which reference TRBV2 and TRBJ2-7 provide the parts outside the CDR3, is EPEVTQTPSHQVTQMGQEVILRCVPISNHLYFYWYRQILGQKVEFLVSFYNNEISEKSEIFDDQFSVERPDGSNFTLKIRSTKLEDSAMYFCASREAEGQFYEQYFGPGTRLTVT.

This clonotype has more than one count but fewer than ten. CDR3 coding DNA: TGCAGTGCTAGGTTCCCCCTTGGCGGACGCAGCACAGATACGCAGTATTTT. This codes for CSARFPLGGRSTDTQYF. The chain employs TRBV20-1 and TRBJ2-3; the D is unclear. CDR1 and CDR2 from the germline V gene are DFQATT and SNEGSKA (reference sequence). The V and J ends lost 3 bases and 0 bases respectively, with 19 bases between them. This CDR3 spans 17 amino acids.

The chain couples TRBV4-3 to TRBJ2-1, with unresolved D. Germline CDR1 reads LGHNA; CDR2 reads YSLEER. The CDR3 loop spans 13 amino acids. V dropped 1 base and J dropped 10 bases, with 11 bases sitting between them. The CDR3 is CASSQGFFREQFF. The CDR3 coding sequence is TGCGCCAGCAGCCAAGGGTTCTTTAGGGAGCAGTTCTTC.

J is TRBJ1-2 and V is TRBV12-3 or TRBV12-4; 7 bases fit TRBD1. The junction had 12 bases not matched to a gene; V was cut back by 4 bases and J by 4 bases. This CDR3 contains 16 residues. CDR3 residues: CASSSGEGARIYGYTF. DNA of the CDR3: TGTGCCAGCAGTTCGGGAGAGGGGGCGCGTATCTATGGCTACACCTTC.

This clonotype turned up a few times. The chain combines TRBV29-1 with TRBJ1-1; D gene unclear. CDR1 is SQVTM, CDR2 ANQGSEA, per germline. V lost 3 bases and J lost 11, with 7 bases in between. The CDR3 has 9 residues. CDR3 protein: CSVDVAAFF. The CDR3 DNA reads as TGCAGCGTTGATGTCGCGGCTTTCTTT.

The chain carries TRBV6-5 and TRBJ2-2, with D uncertain. V was shortened by 2 bases and J by 5 bases, with 3 bases between the two germline ends. CDR1 is MNHEY, CDR2 SVGAGI, per germline. The CDR3 loop spans 12 amino acids. This chain's CDR3 is CASSYGTGELFF. Written as DNA, the CDR3 is TGTGCCAGCAGTTACGGGACCGGGGAGCTGTTTTTT.

V usage is TRBV28 and J usage is TRBJ2-1; TRBD2 is a possible D gene (5 bases). The ends were cut back, 7 bases at V and 7 bases at J, with 14 bases in the middle. This CDR3 is built from 13 residues. Germline loops: CDR1 MDHEN, CDR2 SYDVKM. The DNA for the CDR3 is TGTGCCAGCAACCCGGACTTTTTAAATGAGCAGTTCTTC. Translating it yields CASNPDFLNEQFF.

This clonotype was observed a handful of times. V and J are TRBV14 and TRBJ1-1, with TRBD1 as a possible D gene (5 bases). The ends were cut back, 4 bases at V and 5 bases at J, with 14 bases in the middle. The CDR3 is 14 amino acids. CDR1 and CDR2 from the germline V gene are SGHDN and FVKESK. The CDR3 loop is CASSRSGIGTEAFF. The CDR3, as DNA: TGTGCCAGCAGCCGCTCAGGGATTGGGACTGAAGCTTTCTTT. The full variable domain, rest sourced from reference TRBV14 and TRBJ1-1, is EAGVTQFPSHSVIEKGQTVTLRCDPISGHDNLYWYRRVMGKEIKFLLHFVKESKQDESGMPNNRFLAERTGGTYSTLKVQPAELEDSGVYFCASSRSGIGTEAFFGQGTRLTVV.

This clonotype was seen ten or more times. The genes are TRBV5-1 and TRBJ2-7, with D hard to call. CDR3 length: 13 amino acids. Trimming shortened V by 3 bases and J by 1 base, and 8 bases separated the two germline ends. Germline lookup yields CDR1 SGHRS and CDR2 YFSETQ. DNA of the CDR3: TGCGCCAGCAGCTCGACCGATTCCTACGAGCAGTACTTC. Residues: CASSSTDSYEQYF.

Only a few counts were recorded for this clonotype. The chain carries TRBV19 and TRBJ2-1; possibly TRBD2 for D (5 bases). CDR1 is LNHDA, CDR2 SQIVND, per germline (reference sequence). The CDR3 covers 15 residues. Trimming took 0 bases from V and 6 from J, leaving 12 bases between them. CDR3 region: CASSIDSGIGNEQFF. The CDR3 DNA reads as TGTGCCAGTAGTATAGATTCGGGGATTGGCAATGAGCAGTTCTTC.

The chain joins TRBV20-1 to TRBJ2-1, with D perhaps matching TRBD1 (6 bases). This CDR3 comprises 14 residues. Germline CDR1 is DFQATT and CDR2 is SNEGSKA (reference sequence). Between the trimmed V and J ends, which lost 3 bases and 7 bases, there was a span of 16 bases. In DNA, the CDR3 is TGCAGTGCTAGGCACCACAGGGAAGTAAATGAGCAGTTCTTC. Its translation: CSARHHREVNEQFF.

The rearrangement links TRBV7-8 to TRBJ1-3; TRBD1 might be the D (5 bases). The CDR3 contains 17 residues. CDR1 is SGHVS, CDR2 FQNEAQ, per germline. The V end was cut by 1 base, the J end by 0 bases, with 13 bases between. CDR3 sequence: CASSLDGGTDSGNTIYF. Here the CDR3 DNA reads TGTGCCAGCAGCTTAGATGGGGGGACCGACTCTGGAAACACCATATATTTT. Variable domain in full (rest from reference TRBV7-8 and TRBJ1-3): GAGVSQSPRYKVAKRGQDVALRCDPISGHVSLFWYQQALGQGPEFLTYFQNEAQLDKSGLPSDRFFAERPEGSVSTLKIQRTQQEDSAVYLCASSLDGGTDSGNTIYFGEGSWLTVV.

Ten or more counts support this clonotype. The rearrangement links TRBV4-3 to TRBJ1-1; 7 nucleotides agree with TRBD1. The CDR3 covers 16 residues. The V gene end was trimmed by 1 base and the J gene end by 6 bases; junction bases not matched to a gene: 11. Looked up from germline, CDR1 is LGHNA and CDR2 is YSLEER. DNA of the CDR3: TGCGCCAGCAGCCAAGTCACAGGGGAGGGTTTCGCTGAAGCTTTCTTT. Translating gives CASSQVTGEGFAEAFF.

V and J are TRBV11-1 and TRBJ2-5; D is tentatively TRBD1 or TRBD2 (5 bases each). The CDR3 contains 18 residues. The germline CDR1 and CDR2 sequences are SGHAT and FQDESV (reference sequence). Trimming removed 4 bases from V and 2 bases from J, with 23 bases in between. This CDR3 is CASSSYGTQTRGQETQYF. The CDR3 DNA reads TGTGCCAGCAGCTCATACGGGACGCAGACCCGTGGTCAAGAGACCCAGTACTTC.

The J gene is TRBJ1-2, the V gene TRBV6-1; TRBD1 might be the D (5 bases). The germline gives CDR1 MNHNS, CDR2 SASEGT. The CDR3 extends over 18 amino acids. Trimming took 7 bases from V and 4 from J, leaving 28 bases between them. The CDR3 DNA reads TGTGCCAGCACCAATGGGTATTATCGGCAGGGTGAGGGCTATGGCTACACCTTC. The encoded protein is CASTNGYYRQGEGYGYTF.

The genes are TRBV11-2 and TRBJ1-5; 7 bases match TRBD1. J was trimmed by 3 bases and V by 1 base; bases with no gene match: 9. The CDR3 is 17 amino acids. Germline V gene lookup returns CDR1 SGHAT and CDR2 FQNNGV. The CDR3 is CASSLVLRDRVNQPQHF. DNA for the CDR3: TGTGCCAGCAGCTTAGTCCTCCGGGACAGAGTCAATCAGCCCCAGCATTTT.

J is TRBJ2-4 and V is TRBV12-3 or TRBV12-4; 7 positions agree with TRBD2. The CDR3 extends over 18 amino acids. With 2 bases clipped from V and 3 bases from J, the junction kept 13 bases outside the gene matches. The CDR3 is CASSLRLGSSGVKNIQYF. The CDR3 bases are TGTGCCAGCAGTTTACGCCTCGGTTCTAGCGGAGTCAAAAACATTCAGTACTTC.

Only one count was recorded for this clonotype. J is TRBJ2-1 and V is TRBV5-5; no definite D call. The length of the CDR3 is 15 residues. V was clipped by 0 bases and J by 7 bases, with 14 bases between them. Germline CDR1 SGHKS, CDR2 YYEKEE (reference sequence). The CDR3 spells CASSLAGLVSNEQFF. The CDR3 bases are TGTGCCAGCAGCTTGGCGGGCCTAGTCTCTAATGAGCAGTTCTTC.

The chain has TRBV28 and TRBJ2-1; 7 bases line up with TRBD1. This CDR3 has 14 residues. CDR1 is MDHEN and CDR2 is SYDVKM in the germline V gene. The V segment lost 3 bases and the J segment 6 bases; nucleotides outside the gene matches: 5. CDR3 sequence (DNA): TGTGCCAGCAGTTTCAGGGGGATTATCAATGAGCAGTTCTTC. This translates into CASSFRGIINEQFF.

The chain has TRBV5-1 and TRBJ2-3, with D perhaps matching TRBD2 (6 bases). Trimming took off 6 bases at V and 4 bases at J, with 21 bases between the two ends. The CDR3 is 16 amino acids. Germline lookup yields CDR1 SGHRS and CDR2 YFSETQ. CDR3 sequence (DNA): TGCGCCAGCACCAATGCCGCCCCGGCGGGGCCAGATACGCAGTATTTT. Amino acid sequence: CASTNAAPAGPDTQYF.